This T cell receptor (beta chain) was documented in a study of radiotherapy plus CTLA-4 blockade in lung cancer. Clones were read by immunoSEQ multiplex PCR, and TCRdb kept only the in-frame ones, dropping some. Of about 62,000 clones in the sample, 76% were seen once. The starting material was peripheral blood, obtained from a patient treated with radiotherapy plus ipilimumab. The sequence was obtained from a human donor with non-small cell lung cancer who had a complete response to radiotherapy plus ipilimumab.

CDR3 sequence: CASSPTVHYTEAFF. The CDR3 DNA follows: TGTGCCAGCAGTCCCACGGTTCACTACACTGAAGCTTTCTTT. The rearrangement links TRBV6-5 to TRBJ1-1; D gene unclear. Trimming took off 5 bases at V and 3 bases at J, with 13 bases between the two ends. In germline, CDR1 is MNHEY, CDR2 SVGAGI. The CDR3 totals 14 residues.